The entry below gives a single TCR beta chain sequence along with its context. Its antigen is unknown. This sample is part of a study of cytomegalovirus exposure and HLA in healthy donors. Findings and caveats of the study: A later analysis found most CMV-associated TCR beta chains apparently HLA-restricted. More clonal expansion characterized HLA-associated TCR beta chains than equally common others in a later analysis.

It was with 60 Vbeta and 13 Jbeta primers that the PCR ran. The table came from immunoSEQ multiplex PCR; TCRdb's copy has only in-frame clones and leaves some out. Of roughly 130,000 clones detected, approximately 68% appear once; the ten largest clones hold around 1.6%. The sequenced material came from PBMCs. The clonotype comes from a man aged 25-45 years in good health and CMV-seropositive.

CDR3 amino acids: CASSYGTEGGYEQYF. The CDR3 bases are TGTGCCAGCAGTTACGGGACTGAAGGAGGCTACGAGCAGTACTTC. This chain joins TRBV6-6 and TRBJ2-7; TRBD2 might be the D (6 bases). CDR3 length: 15 amino acids. Germline-derived CDR1 and CDR2 are MNHNY and SVGAGI (reference sequence). The V gene lost 2 bases and the J gene lost 3 bases, with 14 bases spanning the gap.